One T cell receptor beta chain is described in this entry. This sample is drawn from a study of control samples from healthy donors and cancer patients. Data came from immunoSEQ multiplex PCR; TCRdb stores just in-frame clones and leaves some out. The table shows 48,000 or so clones, with about 93% occurring only once. The sequencing input was PBMCs. The TCR originated in a woman in her forties or fifties with head and neck cancer.

CDR3 nucleotides: TGTGCCAGCAGTCCGACTAGCGGGAGTGGTACCGGGGAGCTGTTTTTT. The encoded protein is CASSPTSGSGTGELFF. The chain joins TRBV6-4 to TRBJ2-2; 12 nucleotides line up with TRBD2. The V gene end was trimmed by 5 bases and the J gene end by 5 bases; junction bases not matched to a gene: 6. This CDR3 spans 16 amino acids. Per the germline V gene, CDR1 is MRHNA and CDR2 is SNTAGT.